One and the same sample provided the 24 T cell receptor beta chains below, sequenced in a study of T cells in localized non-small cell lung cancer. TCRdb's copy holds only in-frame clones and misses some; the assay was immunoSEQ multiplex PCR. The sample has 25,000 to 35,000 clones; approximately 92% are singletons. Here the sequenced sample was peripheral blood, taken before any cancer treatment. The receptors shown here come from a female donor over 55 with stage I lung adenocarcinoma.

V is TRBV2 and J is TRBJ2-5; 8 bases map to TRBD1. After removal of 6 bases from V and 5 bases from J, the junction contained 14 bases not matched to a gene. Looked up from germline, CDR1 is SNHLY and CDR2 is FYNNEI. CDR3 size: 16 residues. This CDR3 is CASRGAGGAFLETQYF. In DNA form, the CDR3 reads TGTGCCAGCAGGGGGGCAGGGGGCGCGTTTCTGGAGACCCAGTACTTC.

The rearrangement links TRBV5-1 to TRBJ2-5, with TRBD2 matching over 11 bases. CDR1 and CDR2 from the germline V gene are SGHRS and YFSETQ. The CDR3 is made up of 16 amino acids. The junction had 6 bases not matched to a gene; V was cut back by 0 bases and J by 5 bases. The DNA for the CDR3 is TGCGCCAGCAGCTTGGAGCTAGCGGGGGGCGTGGAGACCCAGTACTTC. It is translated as CASSLELAGGVETQYF.

The CDR3 region has the DNA TGTGCCAGCAGGACTACGTTCATGAACACTGAAGCTTTCTTT. Residues: CASRTTFMNTEAFF. The V call is TRBV6-4, the J call TRBJ1-1; D not certain. Trimming stripped 6 bases from V and 0 bases from J, with 11 bases between. The CDR3 contains 14 residues. Looked up from germline, CDR1 is MRHNA and CDR2 is SNTAGT.

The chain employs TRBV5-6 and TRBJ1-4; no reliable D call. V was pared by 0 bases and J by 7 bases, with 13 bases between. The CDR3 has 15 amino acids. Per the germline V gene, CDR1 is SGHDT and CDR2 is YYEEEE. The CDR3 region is CASSLAEGRGEKLFF. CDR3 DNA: TGTGCCAGCAGCTTGGCGGAGGGCCGAGGTGAAAAACTGTTTTTT.

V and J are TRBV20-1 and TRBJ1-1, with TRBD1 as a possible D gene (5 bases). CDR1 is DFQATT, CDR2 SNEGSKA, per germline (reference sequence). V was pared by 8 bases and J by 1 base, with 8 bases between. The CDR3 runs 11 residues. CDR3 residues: CSPGGNTEAFF. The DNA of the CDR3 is TGCAGTCCCGGGGGGAACACTGAAGCTTTCTTT.

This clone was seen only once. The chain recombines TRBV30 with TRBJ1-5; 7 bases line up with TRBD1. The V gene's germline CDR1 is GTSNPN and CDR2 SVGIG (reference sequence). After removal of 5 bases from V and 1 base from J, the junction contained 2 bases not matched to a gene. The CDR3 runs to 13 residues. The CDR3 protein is CAWAGGSNQPQHF. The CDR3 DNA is TGTGCCTGGGCAGGGGGAAGCAATCAGCCCCAGCATTTT. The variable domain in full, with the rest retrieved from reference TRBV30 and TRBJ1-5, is SQTIHQWPATLVQPVGSPLSLECTVEGTSNPNLYWYRQAAGRGLQLLFYSVGIGQISSEVPQNLSASRPQDRQFILSSKKLLLSDSGFYLCAWAGGSNQPQHFGDGTRLSIL.

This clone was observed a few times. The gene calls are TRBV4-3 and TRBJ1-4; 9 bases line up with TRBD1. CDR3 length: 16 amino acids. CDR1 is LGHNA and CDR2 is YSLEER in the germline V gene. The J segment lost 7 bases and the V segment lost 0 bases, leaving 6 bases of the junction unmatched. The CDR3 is CASSQDPGQGGEKLFF. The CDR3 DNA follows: TGCGCCAGCAGCCAAGATCCGGGACAGGGAGGTGAAAAACTGTTTTTT.

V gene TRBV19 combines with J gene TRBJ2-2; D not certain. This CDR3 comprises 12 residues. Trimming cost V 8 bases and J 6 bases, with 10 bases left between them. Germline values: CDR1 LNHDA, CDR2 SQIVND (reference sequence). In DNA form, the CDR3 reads TGTGCCAGTCGGACCGGGCCCGGGGAGCTGTTTTTT. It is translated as CASRTGPGELFF.

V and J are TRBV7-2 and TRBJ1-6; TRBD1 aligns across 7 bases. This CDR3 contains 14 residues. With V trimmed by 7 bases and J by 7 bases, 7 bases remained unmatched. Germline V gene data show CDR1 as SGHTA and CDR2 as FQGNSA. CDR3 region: CASTPGTENSPLHF. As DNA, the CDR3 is TGTGCCAGCACCCCCGGGACAGAAAATTCACCCCTCCACTTT.

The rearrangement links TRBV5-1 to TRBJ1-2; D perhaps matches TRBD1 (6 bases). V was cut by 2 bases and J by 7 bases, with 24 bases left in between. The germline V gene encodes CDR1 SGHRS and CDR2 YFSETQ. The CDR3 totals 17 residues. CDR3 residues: CASSLTPPLQGGSGYTF. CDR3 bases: TGCGCCAGCAGCTTAACTCCCCCGTTACAGGGAGGGAGTGGCTACACCTTC.

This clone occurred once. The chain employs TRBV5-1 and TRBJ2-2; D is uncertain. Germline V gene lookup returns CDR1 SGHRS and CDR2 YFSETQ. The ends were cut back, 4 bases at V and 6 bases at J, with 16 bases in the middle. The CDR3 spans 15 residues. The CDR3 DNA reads TGCGCCAGCAGCCCTCCCTCGAGTGAAGCCGGGGAGCTGTTTTTT. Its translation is CASSPPSSEAGELFF.

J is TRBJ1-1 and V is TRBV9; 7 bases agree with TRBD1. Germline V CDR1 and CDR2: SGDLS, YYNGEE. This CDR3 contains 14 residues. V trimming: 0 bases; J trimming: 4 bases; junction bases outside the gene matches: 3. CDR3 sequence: CASSVEGAVTEAFF. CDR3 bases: TGTGCCAGCAGCGTAGAGGGGGCTGTCACTGAAGCTTTCTTT. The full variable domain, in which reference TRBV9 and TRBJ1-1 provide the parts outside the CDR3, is DSGVTQTPKHLITATGQRVTLRCSPRSGDLSVYWYQQSLDQGLQFLIQYYNGEERAKGNILERFSAQQFPDLHSELNLSSLELGDSALYFCASSVEGAVTEAFFGQGTRLTVV.

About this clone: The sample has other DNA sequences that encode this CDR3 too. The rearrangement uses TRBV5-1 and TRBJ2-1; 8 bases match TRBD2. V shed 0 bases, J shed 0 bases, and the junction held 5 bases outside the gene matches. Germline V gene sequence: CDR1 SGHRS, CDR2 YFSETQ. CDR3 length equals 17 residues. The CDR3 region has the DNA TGCGCCAGCAGCTTGGGGCTAGCGGGCAGCTCCTACAATGAGCAGTTCTTC. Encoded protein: CASSLGLAGSSYNEQFF.

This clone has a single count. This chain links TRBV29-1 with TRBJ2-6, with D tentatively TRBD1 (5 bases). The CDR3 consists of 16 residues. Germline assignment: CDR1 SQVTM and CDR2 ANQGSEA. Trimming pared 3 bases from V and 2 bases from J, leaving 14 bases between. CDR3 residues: CSVESQGITGANVLTF. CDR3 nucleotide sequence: TGCAGCGTTGAGTCTCAGGGAATTACTGGGGCCAACGTCCTGACTTTC. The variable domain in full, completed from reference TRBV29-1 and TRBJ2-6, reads SAVISQKPSRDICQRGTSLTIQCQVDSQVTMMFWYRQQPGQSLTLIATANQGSEATYESGFVIDKFPISRPNLTFSTLTVSNMSPEDSSIYLCSVESQGITGANVLTFGAGSRLTVL.

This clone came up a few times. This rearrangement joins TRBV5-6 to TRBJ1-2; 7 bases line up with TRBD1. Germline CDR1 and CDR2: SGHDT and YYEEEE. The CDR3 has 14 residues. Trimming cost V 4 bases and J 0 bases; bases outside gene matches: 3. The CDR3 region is CASSRQGANYGYTF. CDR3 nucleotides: TGTGCCAGCAGCCGACAGGGAGCTAACTATGGCTACACCTTC.

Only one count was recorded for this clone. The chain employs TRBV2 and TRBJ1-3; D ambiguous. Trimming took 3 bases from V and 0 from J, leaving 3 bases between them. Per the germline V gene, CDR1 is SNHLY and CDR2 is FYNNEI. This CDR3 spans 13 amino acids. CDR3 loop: CASSDTSGNTIYF. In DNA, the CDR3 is TGTGCCAGCAGTGACACCTCTGGAAACACCATATATTTT.

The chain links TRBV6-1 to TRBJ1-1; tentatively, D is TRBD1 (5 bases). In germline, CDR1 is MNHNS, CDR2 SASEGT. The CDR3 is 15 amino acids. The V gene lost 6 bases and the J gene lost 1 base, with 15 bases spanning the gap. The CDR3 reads CASSGHHKENTEAFF. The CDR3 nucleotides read TGTGCCAGCAGCGGACATCATAAAGAGAACACTGAAGCTTTCTTT.

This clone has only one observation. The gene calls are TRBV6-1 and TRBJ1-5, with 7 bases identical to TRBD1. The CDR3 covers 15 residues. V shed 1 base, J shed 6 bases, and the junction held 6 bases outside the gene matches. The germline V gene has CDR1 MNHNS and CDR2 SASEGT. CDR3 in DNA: TGTGCCAGCAGTGAAGACACAGGGGTAATTCAGCCCCAGCATTTT. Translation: CASSEDTGVIQPQHF.

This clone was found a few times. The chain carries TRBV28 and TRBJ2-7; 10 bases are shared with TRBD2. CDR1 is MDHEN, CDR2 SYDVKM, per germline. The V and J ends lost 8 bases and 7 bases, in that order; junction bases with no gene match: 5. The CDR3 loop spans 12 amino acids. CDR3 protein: CASLAGGWEQYF. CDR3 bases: TGTGCCAGCTTAGCGGGGGGCTGGGAGCAGTACTTC.

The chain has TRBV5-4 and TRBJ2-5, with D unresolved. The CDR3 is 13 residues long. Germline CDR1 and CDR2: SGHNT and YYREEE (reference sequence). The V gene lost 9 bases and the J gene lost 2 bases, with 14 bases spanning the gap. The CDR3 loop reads CATGSRTQETQYF. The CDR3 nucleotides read TGTGCCACTGGCAGCCGCACTCAAGAGACCCAGTACTTC.

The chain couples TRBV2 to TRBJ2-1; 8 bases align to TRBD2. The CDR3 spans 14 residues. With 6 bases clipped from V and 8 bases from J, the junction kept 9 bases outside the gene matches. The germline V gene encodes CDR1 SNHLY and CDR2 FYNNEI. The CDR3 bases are TGTGCCAGCAGCCGCCTAGCGGGTTTTGATGAGCAGTTCTTC. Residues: CASSRLAGFDEQFF.

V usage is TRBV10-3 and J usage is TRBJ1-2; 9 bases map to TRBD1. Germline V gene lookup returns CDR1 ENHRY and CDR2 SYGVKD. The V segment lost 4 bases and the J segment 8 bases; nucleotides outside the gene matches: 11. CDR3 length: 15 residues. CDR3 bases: TGTGCCATCAGTGTGGTTGGACAGGGGCCGAGGGGCTACACCTTC. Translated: CAISVVGQGPRGYTF.

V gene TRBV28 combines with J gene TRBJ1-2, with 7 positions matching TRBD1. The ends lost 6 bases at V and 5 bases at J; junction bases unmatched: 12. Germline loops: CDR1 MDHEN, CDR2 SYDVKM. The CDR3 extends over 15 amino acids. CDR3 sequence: CASSLGQLRGYGYTF. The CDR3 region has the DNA TGTGCCAGCAGCTTGGGACAGCTTCGTGGATATGGCTACACCTTC.

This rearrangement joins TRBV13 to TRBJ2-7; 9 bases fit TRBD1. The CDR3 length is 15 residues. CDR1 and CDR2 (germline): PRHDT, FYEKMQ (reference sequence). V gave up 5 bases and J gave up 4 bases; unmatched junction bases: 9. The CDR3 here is CASSKKGTGSYEQYF. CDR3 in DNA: TGTGCCAGCAGCAAAAAAGGGACAGGGTCGTACGAGCAGTACTTC. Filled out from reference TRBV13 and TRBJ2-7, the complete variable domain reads AAGVIQSPRHLIKEKRETATLKCYPIPRHDTVYWYQQGPGQDPQFLISFYEKMQSDKGSIPDRFSAQQFSDYHSELNMSSLELGDSALYFCASSKKGTGSYEQYFGPGTRLTVT.